This T cell receptor beta chain originates from a study of shared clonotypes between healthy human individuals. Study results and limitations: Clonotype sharing across donors was expected to vary with sequencing depth.

V dropped 7 bases and J dropped 1 base, with 8 bases sitting between them. The CDR3 consists of 13 residues. Germline V gene data show CDR1 as SEHNR and CDR2 as FQNEAQ (reference sequence). The method was immunoSEQ multiplex PCR; TCRdb's version includes in-frame clones alone and lacks a portion of them. The sample carries about 2 million clones, about 95% recorded once. CD45RO-negative, CCR7-positively selected cells formed the naive CD8 fraction, excluding terminally differentiated effector memory CD45RA+ cells. As to this clone: The target antigen is unknown.

This receptor was obtained from a young man in good health. Sequencing was done on a sample of naive CD8+ T cells sorted from blood. The chain joins TRBV7-9 to TRBJ1-3; D is ambiguous. The CDR3 region is CASNPPSGNTIYF. CDR3 sequence (DNA): TGTGCCAGCAACCCACCATCTGGAAACACCATATATTTT.